Listed below are T cell receptor beta chains from one sample, sequenced in a study of CD8 T cells in Susac syndrome. TCRdb independently ran MiXCR on the immunoSEQ multiplex PCR reads; one entry per CDR3 protein. Of about 250,000 distinct CDR3 sequences in the sample, approximately 92% were seen once. The sample taken for sequencing was CD4+ T cells from PBMCs. The receptors were gathered from a human donor with multiple sclerosis. CDR3s leave out the opening cysteine and the closing phenylalanine or tryptophan. The order of the fields is J gene, V gene, D gene, clone size, CDR3 protein. The D gene is left open where the match is weak. Clone size appears in some rows only: once, few, many, or a class for an expanded clone.

TRBJ1-1 TRBV6-1 . . ASSEATEKAF
TRBJ1-6 TRBV5-1 . . ASSLGGIGSPLH
TRBJ2-3 TRBV29-1 . . SVERTLTSTDTQY
TRBJ2-5 TRBV23-1 . . ASSLPAETQY
TRBJ1-1 TRBV5-1 . few ASPLVSTEAF
TRBJ1-5 TRBV27 . . ASSQRSGTGQH
TRBJ2-1 TRBV5-1 . once ASSLGGFPSWGNEQF
TRBJ2-1 TRBV30 . . AWSADGYNEQF
TRBJ2-7 TRBV27 TRBD1 . ASSAGTGSYEQY
TRBJ2-1 TRBV20-1 . . SARDLRSSVNEQF
TRBJ1-5 TRBV6-1 . . ASTGGGQPQH
TRBJ1-2 TRBV6-1 TRBD1 once ASSTGTGYSYGYT
TRBJ1-2 TRBV4-1 . once ASSQVDSGGYT
TRBJ1-1 TRBV4-1 . . ASSQEQTLSLNTEAF
TRBJ2-5 TRBV7-7 TRBD2 once ASSLVAGAPQETQY
TRBJ2-5 TRBV9 . . ASSESNGPWETQY
TRBJ2-6 TRBV12-3/TRBV12-4 . . ASSPDISGANVLT
TRBJ1-2 TRBV3-1 . . ASSQADRSSYT
TRBJ1-2 TRBV5-4 TRBD1 . ASSPLPGQTNYGYT
TRBJ2-2 TRBV2 . . ASSETMTGGNTGELF
TRBJ1-1 TRBV9 . . ASSPVGYVGNTEAF
TRBJ2-1 TRBV7-9 . . ASSPGPPSPQQF
TRBJ1-6 TRBV27 TRBD1 once ASRLTGENSPLH
TRBJ2-3 TRBV7-9 TRBD1 . ASSITTGGYPDTQY
TRBJ1-2 TRBV7-6 . . ASSLDSGEGYGYT
TRBJ2-1 TRBV27 . . ASSLASSYNEQF
TRBJ2-1 TRBV23-1 . . ASILRRTEQF
TRBJ2-1 TRBV6-6 TRBD2 . ASGPQGGENNEQF
TRBJ1-2 TRBV12-3/TRBV12-4 . . ASSSQISYGYT
TRBJ2-5 TRBV19 . . ASSPRTEGWETQY
TRBJ1-5 TRBV20-1 . . SARDPGRDFNQPQH
TRBJ1-1 TRBV3-1 . . ASKTRDVEAF
TRBJ2-3 TRBV11-3 TRBD1 . ASSQRTGADTQY
TRBJ2-1 TRBV5-1 TRBD2 . ASSNAGSGRTNEQF
TRBJ1-5 TRBV3-1 TRBD1 once ASSQVGTDQPQH
TRBJ1-5 TRBV2 . . ASPPEEQPQH
TRBJ1-2 TRBV10-3 . . AIQAGTTGGYT
TRBJ2-7 TRBV12-3/TRBV12-4 . . ASSFVQRSTYEQY
TRBJ2-3 TRBV19 . . ASSIRQGSTDTQY
TRBJ1-4 TRBV15 . . ATRNGKGGEKLF
TRBJ2-7 TRBV20-1 TRBD1 . SAPRRDRGGNEQY